Here is one TCR beta chain with its context. Its target is unknown. The data are from a study of cytomegalovirus exposure and HLA in healthy donors. General study findings and limits: Some V segments, TRBV6-2 and TRBV6-3 among them, were indistinguishable and were therefore excluded.

The CDR3 sequence is 15 residues long. The germline gives CDR1 SNHLY, CDR2 FYNNEI. V was pared by 5 bases and J by 4 bases, with 7 bases of the junction left unmatched. With 60 Vbeta and 13 Jbeta primers, the PCR was carried out. The data were produced by immunoSEQ multiplex PCR, yet TCRdb's version contains in-frame clones alone and is incomplete. The sample includes 95,000 to 130,000 clones, 55% to 65% of them seen just once. The sample was PBMCs. The chain carries TRBV2 and TRBJ1-2, with 10 positions matching TRBD1. This clonotype was sampled from a woman in her 40s in good health and CMV-seropositive. Here the CDR3 DNA reads TGTGCCAGCAGTCGTACGGACAGGGGGACCTATGGCTACACCTTC. Translating gives CASSRTDRGTYGYTF.